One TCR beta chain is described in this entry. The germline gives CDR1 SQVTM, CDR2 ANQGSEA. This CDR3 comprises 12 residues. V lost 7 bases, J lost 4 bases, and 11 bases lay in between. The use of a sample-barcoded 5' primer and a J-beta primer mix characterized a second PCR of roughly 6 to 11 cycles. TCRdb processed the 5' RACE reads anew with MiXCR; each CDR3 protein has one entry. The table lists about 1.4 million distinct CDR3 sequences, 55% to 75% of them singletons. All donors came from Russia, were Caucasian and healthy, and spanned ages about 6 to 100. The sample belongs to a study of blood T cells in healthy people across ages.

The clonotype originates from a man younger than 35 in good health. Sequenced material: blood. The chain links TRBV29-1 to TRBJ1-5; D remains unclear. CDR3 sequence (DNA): TGCAGCGCCGGGTTCCTAAATCAGCCCCAGCATTTT. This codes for CSAGFLNQPQHF.